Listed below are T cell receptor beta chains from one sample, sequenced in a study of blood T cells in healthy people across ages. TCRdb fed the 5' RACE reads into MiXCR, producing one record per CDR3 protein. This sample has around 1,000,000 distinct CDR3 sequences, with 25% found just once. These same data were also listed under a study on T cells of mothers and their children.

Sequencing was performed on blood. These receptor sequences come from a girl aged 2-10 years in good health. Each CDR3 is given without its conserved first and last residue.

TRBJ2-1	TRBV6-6	ASMRTPDNEQF
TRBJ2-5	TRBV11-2	ASSPQGAQETQY
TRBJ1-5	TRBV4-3	ASSPDLGQINQPQH
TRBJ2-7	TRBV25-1	ASITGLAPYEQY
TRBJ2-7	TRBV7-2	ASSLGIGRGRSEQY
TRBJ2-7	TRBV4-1	ASSVQGTGGDYEQY
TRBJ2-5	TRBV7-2	ASSFGTQYQETQY
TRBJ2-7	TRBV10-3	AISEVGSRQQYEQY
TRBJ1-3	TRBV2	ASQSVVPTGNTIY
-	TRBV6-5	ASSSWTLRETQY
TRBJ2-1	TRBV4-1	ASSQGDGGGRYNEQF
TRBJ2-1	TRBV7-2	ASSFWPSGYNEQF
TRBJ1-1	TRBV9	ASSGQRGEAF
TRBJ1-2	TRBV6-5	ASSYYRRGYGYT
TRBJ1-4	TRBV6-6	ASGQGNEKLF
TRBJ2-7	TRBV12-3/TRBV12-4	ASSLGLSYYEQY
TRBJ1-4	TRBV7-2	ASKLRWGANEKLF
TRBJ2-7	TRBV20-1	SARRSGIYEQY
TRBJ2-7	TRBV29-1	SVVFDRISYEQY
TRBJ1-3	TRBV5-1	ASSLGTSSGNTIY
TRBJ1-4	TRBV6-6	ASRTPSGTDEKLF